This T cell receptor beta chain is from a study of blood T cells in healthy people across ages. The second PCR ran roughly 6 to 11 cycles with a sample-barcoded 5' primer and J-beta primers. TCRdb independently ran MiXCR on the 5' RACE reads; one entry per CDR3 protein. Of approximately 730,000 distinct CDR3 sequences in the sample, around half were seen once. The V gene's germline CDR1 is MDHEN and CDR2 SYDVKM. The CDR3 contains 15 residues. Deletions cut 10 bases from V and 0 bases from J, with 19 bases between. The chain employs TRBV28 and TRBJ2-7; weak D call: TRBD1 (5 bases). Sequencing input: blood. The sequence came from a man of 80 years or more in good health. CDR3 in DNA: TGTGCCACAAGCCCCCCGGCAGGGAACTCCTACGAGCAGTACTTC. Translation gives CATSPPAGNSYEQYF. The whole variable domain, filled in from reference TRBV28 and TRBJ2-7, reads DVKVTQSSRYLVKRTGEKVFLECVQDMDHENMFWYRQDPGLGLRLIYFSYDVKMKEKGDIPEGYSVSREKKERFSLILESASTNQTSMYLCATSPPAGNSYEQYFGPGTRLTVT.